The clone carrying this TCR beta chain came up a few times. Its antigen is not identified. The data belong to a study of T cells in Graves' hyperthyroidism and ophthalmopathy. Study observations and caveats: In the blood, most expanded thyroid clonotypes above 0.001 appeared as well. The authors' 13 V-J model separated ophthalmopathy from stable hyperthyroidism.

With 7 bases clipped from V and 1 base from J, the junction kept 3 bases outside the gene matches. The length of the CDR3 is 13 residues. The V gene's germline CDR1 is SGHRS and CDR2 YFSETQ. Amplified TCR beta CDR3 regions derived from RNA transcripts. The HTBI primer set drove a first-round RT-PCR of the TCR CDR3. TCRdb independently ran MiXCR on the multiplex PCR reads; one entry per CDR3 protein. The sample yields 500,000 to 650,000 distinct CDR3 sequences, roughly 15% seen once. Diagnosing involved the use of clinical symptoms, serum thyroxine and TRAb, thyroid ultrasound and orbital computed tomography. Fresh peripheral blood, approximately 10 ml, was the source of the PBMCs.

The chain recombines TRBV5-1 with TRBJ2-5, with 8 bases that match TRBD2. The sequence was collected from a woman between 50 and 59 years old with Graves' ophthalmopathy. The sequenced sample consisted of blood. CDR3 sequence reads: CASATSGQETQYF. CDR3 in DNA: TGCGCCAGCGCAACTAGCGGCCAAGAGACCCAGTACTTC.